Listed here are 5 T cell receptor beta chains from one sample, sequenced in a study of molecular identifiers for immune sequencing clone quantification. MiXCR, run by TCRdb on the PCR reads, gives a single entry per CDR3 protein. Among over 50,000 distinct CDR3 sequences, approximately 34% were seen once, and the ten largest hold around 4%. Specimen: naive CD8+ T cells from blood, with Jurkat cell RNA spiked in. Documented subset: FACS-sorted CD8+CD4-CCR7+CD45RA+ naive T cells. These receptors originate from a human donor in good health. Some libraries in this study had Jurkat cell RNA spiked in.

The chain uses TRBV4-2 and TRBJ2-5; D is tentatively TRBD1 or TRBD2 (6 bases each). The V gene's germline CDR1 is LGHNA and CDR2 YNFKEQ. CDR3 length: 19 amino acids. V lost 0 bases and J 0 bases, leaving 20 bases between the germline ends. CDR3: CASSQDSDGGLANQETQYF. CDR3 nucleotides: TGTGCCAGCAGCCAAGATAGTGATGGGGGGCTAGCGAACCAAGAGACCCAGTACTTC.

This clonotype was detected only a few times. This may stem from a read error, because a much larger clone lies one nucleotide away. The rearrangement joins TRBV28 to TRBJ1-5; D is perhaps TRBD1 (5 bases). This CDR3 is built from 15 residues. Germline V gene data show CDR1 as MDHEN and CDR2 as SYDVKM. The CDR3 DNA is TGTGCCGGCAGTTTGGGGCTAGGGTACCGTCAGCCCCAGCATTTT. It codes for CAGSLGLGYRQPQHF. The variable domain in full, with the rest retrieved from reference TRBV28 and TRBJ1-5, is DVKVTQSSRYLVKRTGEKVFLECVQDMDHENMFWYRQDPGLGLRLIYFSYDVKMKEKGDIPEGYSVSREKKERFSLILESASTNQTSMYLCAGSLGLGYRQPQHFGDGTRLSIL.

V usage is TRBV27 and J usage is TRBJ1-5; no reliable D call. CDR3 length equals 14 residues. Germline V gene sequence: CDR1 MNHEY, CDR2 SMNVEV (reference sequence). The ends were cut back, 1 base at V and 2 bases at J, with 6 bases in the middle. CDR3 coding DNA: TGTGCCAGCAGTTTATTTTTGGGCAATCAGCCCCAGCATTTT. Translating it yields CASSLFLGNQPQHF.

V is TRBV28 and J is TRBJ2-7, with 7 bases lining up with TRBD1. With 11 bases clipped from V and 6 bases from J, the junction kept 10 bases outside the gene matches. Germline loops: CDR1 MDHEN, CDR2 SYDVKM. This CDR3 spans 12 amino acids. The CDR3 nucleotides read TGTGCCTCTCGGAGCCCAGGGGGCGAGCAGTACTTC. It is translated as CASRSPGGEQYF.

Worth noting for this clonotype: A much larger clone lies a single base off, so this may be a read error. The conserved final phenylalanine or tryptophan is absent from the CDR3, which likely points to a read error. This chain joins TRBV9 and TRBJ1-1; no definite D call. Trimming cost V 1 base and J 5 bases, with 9 bases left between them. This CDR3 contains 13 residues. Germline V CDR1 and CDR2: SGDLS, YYNGEE. In DNA form, the CDR3 reads TGTGCCAGCAGCGTAAATCCGAGTACTGAAGCTTTCGTT. Its protein is CASSVNPSTEAFV.